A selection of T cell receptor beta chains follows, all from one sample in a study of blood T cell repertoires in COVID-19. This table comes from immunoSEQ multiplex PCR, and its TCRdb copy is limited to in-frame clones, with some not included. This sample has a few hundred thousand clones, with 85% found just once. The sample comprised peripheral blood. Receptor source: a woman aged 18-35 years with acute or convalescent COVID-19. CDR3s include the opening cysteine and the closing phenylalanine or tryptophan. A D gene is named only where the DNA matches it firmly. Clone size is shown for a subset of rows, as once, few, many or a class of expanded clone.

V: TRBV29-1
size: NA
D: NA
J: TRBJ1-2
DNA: TGCAGCGGCCACCCAGGGTATGGCTACACCTTC
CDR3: CSGHPGYGYTF

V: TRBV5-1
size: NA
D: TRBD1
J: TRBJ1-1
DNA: TGCGCCAGCCAGGGACAGTTTGAAGCTTTCTTT
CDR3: CASQGQFEAFF

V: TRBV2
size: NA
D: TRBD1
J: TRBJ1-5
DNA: TGTGCCAGCAGTGAAACAGGGGGGGGAGAACGGGTCCAGCATTTT
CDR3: CASSETGGGERVQHF

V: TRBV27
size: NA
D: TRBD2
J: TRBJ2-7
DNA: TGTGCCAGCAGTGCCTTGACTAGCGGGGAGACCTACGAGCAGTACTTC
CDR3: CASSALTSGETYEQYF

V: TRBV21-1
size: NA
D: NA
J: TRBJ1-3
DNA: TGTGCCAGCCCAATGTCCCCGCCGGAAAGACAGGGCCTCTTCTCTGGAAACACCATATATTTT
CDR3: CASPMSPPERQGLFSGNTIYF

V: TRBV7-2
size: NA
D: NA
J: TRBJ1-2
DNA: TGTGCCAGCAGCCCGAGGCCCCCAGGGGCGGATGGCTACACCTTC
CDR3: CASSPRPPGADGYTF

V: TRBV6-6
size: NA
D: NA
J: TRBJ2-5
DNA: TGTGCCAGCAGCCCGTCCTTGGGAGGAGGGGAGACCCAGTACTTC
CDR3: CASSPSLGGGETQYF

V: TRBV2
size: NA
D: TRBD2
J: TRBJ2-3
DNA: TGTGCCAGCCTAGGGTCCAGCGGGAGTAGAACAGATACGCAGTATTTT
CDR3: CASLGSSGSRTDTQYF

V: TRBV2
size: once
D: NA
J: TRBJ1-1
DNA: TGTGCCAGCAGCTTGGGACAGAACACTGAAGCTTTCTTT
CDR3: CASSLGQNTEAFF

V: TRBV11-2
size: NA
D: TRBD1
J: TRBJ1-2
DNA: TGTGCCAGCAGCAAACTTGGCAGACAGGGGGCGCACGGCTACACCTTC
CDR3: CASSKLGRQGAHGYTF

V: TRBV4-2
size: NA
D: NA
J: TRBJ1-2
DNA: TGTGCCAGCAGCCAAGATGGCCCTGGAGGACATGGCTACACCTTC
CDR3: CASSQDGPGGHGYTF

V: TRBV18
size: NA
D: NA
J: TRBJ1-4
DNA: TGTGCCAGCTCACCACCGAAGGGGGCTAATGAAAAACTGTTTTTT
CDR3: CASSPPKGANEKLFF

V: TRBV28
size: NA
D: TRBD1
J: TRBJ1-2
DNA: TGTGCCAGCAGTTCTATTACCGAGACAGGGGATTATGGCTACACCTTC
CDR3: CASSSITETGDYGYTF

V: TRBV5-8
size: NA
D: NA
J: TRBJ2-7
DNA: TGTGCCAGCAGCTCCCAAATGGGGGGCTACGAGCAGTACTTC
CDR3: CASSSQMGGYEQYF

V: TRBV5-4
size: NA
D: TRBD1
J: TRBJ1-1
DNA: TGTGCCAGCAGCGCGCGGCAGGGGGCGGGCACTGAAGCTTTCTTT
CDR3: CASSARQGAGTEAFF

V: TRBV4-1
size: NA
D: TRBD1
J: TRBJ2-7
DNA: TGCGCCAGCAGCCACGAACTAATTAGGACAGGGCTTCTCGAGCAGTACTTC
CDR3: CASSHELIRTGLLEQYF

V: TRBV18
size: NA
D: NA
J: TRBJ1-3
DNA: TGTGCCAGCTCACCAGTCCAGACAGGCTCTGGAAACACCATATATTTT
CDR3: CASSPVQTGSGNTIYF

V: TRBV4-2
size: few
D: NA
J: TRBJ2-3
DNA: TGTGCCAGCAGCCAAGATTTCATCGGGGGGCGCACGGATACGCAGTATTTT
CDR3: CASSQDFIGGRTDTQYF

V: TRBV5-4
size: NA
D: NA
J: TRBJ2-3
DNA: TGTGCCAGCAGCTTGGCGGCAGGGGAATACACAGATACGCAGTATTTT
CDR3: CASSLAAGEYTDTQYF

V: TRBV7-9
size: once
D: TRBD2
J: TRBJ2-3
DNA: TGTGCCGGGGCCGGAGCGGGGGGATCCACAGATACGCAGTATTTT
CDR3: CAGAGAGGSTDTQYF

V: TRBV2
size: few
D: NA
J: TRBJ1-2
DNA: TGTGCCAGCAGTGATAATGACAGGTTTCGTGGCTACACCTTC
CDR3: CASSDNDRFRGYTF

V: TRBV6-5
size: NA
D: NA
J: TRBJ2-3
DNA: TGTGCCAGCAGCCTTCAGGATACGCAGTATTTT
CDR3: CASSLQDTQYF

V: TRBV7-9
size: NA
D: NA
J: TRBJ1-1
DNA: TGTGCCAGCAGCTTAGGCCAGGGTCTCGGGTGGTTCTTT
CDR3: CASSLGQGLGWFF

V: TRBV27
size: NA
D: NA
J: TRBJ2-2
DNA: TGTGCCAGCACCGACAGCTCCGGGACCGGGGAGCTGTTTTTT
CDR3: CASTDSSGTGELFF

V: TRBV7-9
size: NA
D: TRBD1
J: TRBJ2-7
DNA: TGTGCCAGCAGCTGGGACAGATTTTCCTACGAGCAGTACTTC
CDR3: CASSWDRFSYEQYF